Ten or more counts support the clone carrying this T cell receptor beta chain. Its antigen is as yet unknown. This entry is derived from a study of Graves' ophthalmopathy and Graves' hyperthyroidism. Study background: Blood was drawn at initial diagnosis, before any treatment.

The diagnosis combined clinical symptoms, thyroxine, TRAb, thyroid ultrasound and orbital computed tomography scans. V dropped 6 bases and J dropped 5 bases, with 17 bases sitting between them. Looked up from germline, CDR1 is DFQATT and CDR2 is SNEGSKA (reference sequence). This CDR3 contains 13 residues. Broader study findings: A roughly 81% specificity and 85% to 90% sensitivity were achieved by a 13-signature model that separated ophthalmopathy from stable hyperthyroidism. The model reached approximately 71% sensitivity and about 72% specificity for predicting ophthalmopathy progression.

Using RNA transcripts, the TCR beta CDR3 regions were amplified. Investigators did first-round RT-PCR with HTBI primers, then second-round multiplex PCR. TCRdb re-derived calls from the multiplex PCR reads in MiXCR, one entry per CDR3 protein. The table lists 300,000 or so distinct CDR3 sequences, roughly 15% of them singletons, with more than 9% in the top ten. The TCR originated in an adult man with Graves' ophthalmopathy. The sequenced sample was peripheral blood. The gene calls are TRBV20-1 and TRBJ2-7; D might be TRBD1 (6 bases). This CDR3 is CSATGQLGDEQYF. The DNA of the CDR3 is TGCAGTGCCACAGGGCAATTGGGGGACGAGCAGTACTTC.